Each of the 13 T cell receptor beta chains below was sequenced from the same sample in a study of cytomegalovirus exposure and HLA in healthy donors. Method: immunoSEQ multiplex PCR; TCRdb's copy keeps in-frame clones and lacks some. The data contain around 99,000 clones, more than 70% of them singletons. The sequencing sample was made of PBMCs. The receptors shown here come from a woman between 18 and 29 years old in good health and CMV-seronegative.

This rearrangement joins TRBV5-1 to TRBJ2-2, with 7 bases that match TRBD2. With 4 bases clipped from V and 3 bases from J, the junction kept 6 bases outside the gene matches. Germline CDR1 is SGHRS and CDR2 is YFSETQ. This CDR3 is built from 15 residues. The CDR3 is CASSESGAHTGELFF. CDR3 bases: TGCGCCAGCAGCGAAAGCGGGGCGCACACCGGGGAGCTGTTTTTT.

The J gene is TRBJ1-2, the V gene TRBV20-1, with no clear D. This CDR3 spans 10 amino acids. Germline CDR1 is DFQATT and CDR2 is SNEGSKA (reference sequence). The V gene lost 6 bases and the J gene lost 8 bases, with 10 bases spanning the gap. CDR3 loop: CSAIREGYTF. The CDR3 coding sequence is TGCAGTGCGATAAGGGAGGGCTACACCTTC.

The chain couples TRBV14 to TRBJ1-4, with D hard to call. Germline CDR1 SGHDN, CDR2 FVKESK. The CDR3 runs 14 residues. V was shortened by 0 bases and J by 6 bases, with 8 bases between the two germline ends. CDR3 sequence reads: CASSQEPGYEKLFF. The CDR3 region has the DNA TGTGCCAGCAGCCAAGAGCCAGGTTATGAAAAACTGTTTTTT. Full variable domain (rest looked up from reference TRBV14 and TRBJ1-4): EAGVTQFPSHSVIEKGQTVTLRCDPISGHDNLYWYRRVMGKEIKFLLHFVKESKQDESGMPNNRFLAERTGGTYSTLKVQPAELEDSGVYFCASSQEPGYEKLFFGSGTQLSVL.

The J gene is TRBJ1-3, the V gene TRBV30, with D possibly TRBD1 on 6 matching bases. This CDR3 has 16 residues. The V and J ends lost 2 bases and 0 bases respectively, with 14 bases between them. CDR1 GTSNPN and CDR2 SVGIG come from the germline V gene (reference sequence). The CDR3 nucleotides are TGTGCCTGGAGTCGAGGGGGTCCACACTCTGGAAACACCATATATTTT. Amino acids: CAWSRGGPHSGNTIYF.

The gene calls are TRBV5-6 and TRBJ2-3; D possibly corresponds to TRBD2 (5 bases). The CDR3 totals 12 residues. Germline V gene sequence: CDR1 SGHDT, CDR2 YYEEEE. Trimming shortened V by 5 bases and J by 4 bases, and 8 bases separated the two germline ends. CDR3 nucleotide sequence: TGTGCCAGCAGGTCGAGGGCAGATACGCAGTATTTT. This codes for CASRSRADTQYF.

CDR3 DNA: TGTGCCAGCAGTTCTAGACTAGCGGGAGAGTTAGGTGAGCAGTTCTTC. Translating it yields CASSSRLAGELGEQFF. The chain carries TRBV27 and TRBJ2-1, with TRBD2 matching 12 bases. CDR1 is MNHEY and CDR2 is SMNVEV in the germline V gene (reference sequence). The CDR3 spans 16 residues. After removal of 4 bases from V and 9 bases from J, the junction contained 10 bases not matched to a gene.

This chain links TRBV30 with TRBJ1-2; maybe TRBD1 (6 bases). V lost 4 bases to trimming and J lost 2 bases, with 17 bases between them. The CDR3 is made up of 15 amino acids. The germline gives CDR1 GTSNPN, CDR2 SVGIG (reference sequence). Here the CDR3 DNA reads TGTGCCTGGAACATCCCCAACAGGGCAAACTATGGCTACACCTTC. Translating gives CAWNIPNRANYGYTF. Filled out from reference TRBV30 and TRBJ1-2, the complete variable domain reads SQTIHQWPATLVQPVGSPLSLECTVEGTSNPNLYWYRQAAGRGLQLLFYSVGIGQISSEVPQNLSASRPQDRQFILSSKKLLLSDSGFYLCAWNIPNRANYGYTFGSGTRLTVV.

The chain links TRBV30 to TRBJ2-1, with 12 bases lining up with TRBD2. With V trimmed by 6 bases and J by 2 bases, 5 bases remained unmatched. The CDR3 is 15 amino acids. Germline V lookup: CDR1 GTSNPN, CDR2 SVGIG (reference sequence). CDR3 sequence reads: CACGTSGLPYNEQFF. The CDR3 DNA sequence: TGTGCCTGCGGGACTAGCGGGTTACCCTACAATGAGCAGTTCTTC.

As for this clone: One junction end disagrees with the germline gene, perhaps due to a read error. This chain connects TRBV30 to TRBJ2-7; D not certain. The germline CDR1 and CDR2 sequences are GTSNPN and SVGIG (reference sequence). This CDR3 spans 12 amino acids. The CDR3 DNA follows: TGTGCCTGGAGTGAGTACCGGTACGGGCAGTACTTC. Residues: CAWSEYRYGQYF.

The chain has TRBV25-1 and TRBJ1-4, with D possibly being TRBD1 (6 bases). V was trimmed by 7 bases and J by 4 bases, leaving 10 bases between them. Germline-derived CDR1 and CDR2 are MGHDK and SYGVNS. There are 13 residues in the CDR3. CDR3 bases: TGTGCCAGCACGGACAGTGTTAATGAAAAACTGTTTTTT. It translates to CASTDSVNEKLFF.

The J gene is TRBJ2-7, the V gene TRBV27, with 7 bases fitting TRBD2. The CDR3 has 15 residues. Germline V gene lookup returns CDR1 MNHEY and CDR2 SMNVEV (reference sequence). Germline trimming cut 3 bases from V and 0 bases from J; bases unmatched to any gene: 5. The CDR3 protein is CASSFSGRNSYEQYF. The CDR3 nucleotides are TGTGCCAGCAGTTTCTCCGGGAGGAACTCCTACGAGCAGTACTTC.

In nucleotides, the CDR3 is TGTGCCAGCAGTTACTCGATCCGTGACAGCTCCTACGAGCAGTACTTC. Its translation is CASSYSIRDSSYEQYF. The chain combines TRBV6-6 with TRBJ2-7; weak D call: TRBD1 (5 bases). From germline, CDR1 is MNHNY and CDR2 SVGAGI (reference sequence). The germline V and J ends were trimmed by 0 bases and 0 bases, with 12 bases remaining between them. The CDR3 is made up of 16 amino acids.

This chain uses TRBV7-3 with TRBJ2-3; 7 nucleotides agree with TRBD2. After removal of 3 bases from V and 0 bases from J, the junction contained 3 bases not matched to a gene. Germline V gene data show CDR1 as SGHTA and CDR2 as FQGTGA. The CDR3 runs 15 residues. The CDR3: CASSFLAASTDTQYF. DNA for the CDR3: TGTGCCAGCAGCTTCCTAGCGGCTAGCACAGATACGCAGTATTTT.